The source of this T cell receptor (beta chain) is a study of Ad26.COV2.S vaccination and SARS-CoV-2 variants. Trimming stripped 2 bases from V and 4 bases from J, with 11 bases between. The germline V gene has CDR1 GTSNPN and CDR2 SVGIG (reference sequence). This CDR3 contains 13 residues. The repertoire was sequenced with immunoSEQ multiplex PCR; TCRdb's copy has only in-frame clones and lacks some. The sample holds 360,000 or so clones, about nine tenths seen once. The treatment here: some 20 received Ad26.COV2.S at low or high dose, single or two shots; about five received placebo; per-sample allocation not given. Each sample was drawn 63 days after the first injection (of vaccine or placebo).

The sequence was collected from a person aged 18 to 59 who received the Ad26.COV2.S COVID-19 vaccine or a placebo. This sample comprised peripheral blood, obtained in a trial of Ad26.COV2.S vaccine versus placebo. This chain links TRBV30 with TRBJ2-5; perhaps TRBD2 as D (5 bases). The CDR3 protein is CAWSPDSAETQYF. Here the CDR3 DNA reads TGTGCCTGGAGTCCGGACTCGGCAGAGACCCAGTACTTC.